This T cell receptor (beta chain) was retrieved from a study of T-cell reconstitution after alpha-beta-depleted transplantation in children. This CDR3 comprises 14 residues. Germline CDR1 MNHEY, CDR2 SMNVEV (reference sequence). V gave up 2 bases and J gave up 3 bases; unmatched junction bases: 3. Many counts were recorded for this clonotype. It was with unique molecular identifiers that the TCRbeta library was prepared. One entry per CDR3 protein results from TCRdb running MiXCR on the PCR reads. The table includes fewer than 90,000 distinct CDR3 sequences, roughly 6.6% detected once. The TCR comes from a human donor who donated a stem cell graft to a child with acute lymphoblastic leukemia. The chain carries TRBV27 and TRBJ1-2, with TRBD1 matching 7 bases. The sample was PBMCs from the stem cell graft donor, taken from the stem cell graft. CDR3 amino acids: CASSLAGTDYGYTF. The CDR3 DNA sequence: TGTGCCAGCAGTTTAGCCGGGACAGACTATGGCTACACCTTC.